This T cell receptor (beta chain) was profiled in a study of T cell repertoires in cytomegalovirus infection. Study overall: Indications of both CMV infection and matching HLA type were provided by public TCR beta signatures.

TCRdb fed the reads into MiXCR, producing one record per CDR3 protein. The table includes about 600,000 distinct CDR3 sequences, roughly 26% detected once. The receptor was derived from a human donor in good health (CMV status not recorded). Some clones in this sample may be carry-over from other donors' samples. The sample taken for sequencing was CD8+ T cells from PBMCs.

This chain's CDR3 is CSARDRDRVHQPQHF. The CDR3 DNA is TGCAGTGCTAGAGACCGGGACAGGGTTCATCAGCCCCAGCATTTT. The chain recombines TRBV20-1 with TRBJ1-5, with 9 bases lining up with TRBD1. Germline V CDR1 and CDR2: DFQATT, SNEGSKA (reference sequence). V lost 0 bases, J lost 5 bases, and 5 bases stayed unmatched. This CDR3 comprises 15 residues.